The 19 T cell receptor beta chains presented below share a single source sample, sequenced in a study of T cell repertoires in cytomegalovirus infection. A single record per CDR3 protein comes from TCRdb applying MiXCR to the reads. The sample shows 350,000 to 450,000 distinct CDR3 sequences, 15% to 20% of them seen only once. The sample was PBMCs. The receptors were gathered from a human donor in good health (CMV status not recorded). Some clones in this sample may be carry-over from other donors' samples.

There are a few counts of this clonotype. The gene calls are TRBV4-1 and TRBJ2-5; a possible D gene is TRBD1 (6 bases). Germline lookup yields CDR1 MGHRA and CDR2 YSYEKL. The CDR3 totals 15 residues. V lost 0 bases and J 2 bases, leaving 10 bases between the germline ends. For the CDR3, the DNA is TGCGCCAGCAGCCAAGAAGCCAGGGGACAAGAGACCCAGTACTTC. The encoded protein is CASSQEARGQETQYF.

This clonotype was seen a few times. The chain combines TRBV11-2 with TRBJ2-7; the D gene could be TRBD1 or TRBD2 (5 bases each). Germline V gene sequence: CDR1 SGHAT, CDR2 FQNNGV. V was pared by 1 base and J by 6 bases, with 19 bases between. The CDR3 is 16 amino acids. The DNA for the CDR3 is TGTGCCAGCAGCTTAGTATTGGGGACGCTACCCGCCGAGCAGTACTTC. It translates to CASSLVLGTLPAEQYF.

In DNA, the CDR3 is TGCAGTTCCCGACAGGGGGGCGATTCACCCCTCCACTTT. Protein: CSSRQGGDSPLHF. V and J are TRBV20-1 and TRBJ1-6; 9 bases line up with TRBD1. Germline V gene lookup returns CDR1 DFQATT and CDR2 SNEGSKA (reference sequence). This CDR3 has 13 amino acids. J was trimmed by 8 bases and V by 8 bases; bases with no gene match: 7.

The genes are TRBV25-1 and TRBJ2-7; 8 nucleotides agree with TRBD2. The CDR3 length is 15 residues. After removal of 5 bases from V and 3 bases from J, the junction contained 9 bases not matched to a gene. Germline CDR1 and CDR2: MGHDK and SYGVNS. CDR3 bases: TGTGCCAGCAGTCGGGGGGGCCACTCAAACTACGAGCAGTACTTC. Its translation: CASSRGGHSNYEQYF.

Only a few counts were recorded for this clonotype. V and J are TRBV6-4 and TRBJ2-1; TRBD1 or TRBD2 may be the D gene (5 bases each). CDR1 is MRHNA, CDR2 SNTAGT, per germline. The CDR3 consists of 13 residues. V lost 0 bases and J lost 9, with 9 bases in between. The CDR3 spells CASSDSWGSEQFF. In DNA form, the CDR3 reads TGTGCCAGCAGTGACTCGTGGGGGAGTGAGCAGTTCTTC.

In its sample, this clonotype was seen many times. V and J are TRBV7-2 and TRBJ1-2, with D maybe TRBD1 (5 bases). This CDR3 comprises 15 residues. CDR1 SGHTA and CDR2 FQGNSA come from the germline V gene. Between the trimmed V and J ends, which lost 5 bases and 2 bases, there was a span of 15 bases. CDR3 nucleotide sequence: TGTGCCAGCAGCGCTTTCTGGGGGGGGAACTATGGCTACACCTTC. Translating it yields CASSAFWGGNYGYTF.

The chain uses TRBV12-5 and TRBJ2-5; D not resolved. This CDR3 is 13 amino acids long. Trimming removed 7 bases from V and 0 bases from J, with 9 bases in between. CDR1 and CDR2 from the germline V gene are LGHNT and FRNRAP. The CDR3 DNA reads as TGTGCTAGTGTTCCCGACAACCAAGAGACCCAGTACTTC. Its protein is CASVPDNQETQYF.

In this sample, this clonotype turned up a few times. J is TRBJ2-1 and V is TRBV7-8, with 7 positions matching TRBD2. The CDR3 spans 15 residues. From germline, CDR1 is SGHVS and CDR2 FQNEAQ. J lost 6 bases, V lost 5 bases, and 10 bases had no gene match. The CDR3 protein is CASSRVGGLGNEQFF. The CDR3 DNA reads as TGTGCCAGCAGCCGAGTGGGGGGGTTGGGCAATGAGCAGTTCTTC.

This clonotype was seen more than once but under ten times. The chain couples TRBV20-1 to TRBJ2-7; the D gene could be TRBD1 or TRBD2 (5 bases each). CDR1 is DFQATT, CDR2 SNEGSKA, per germline (reference sequence). This CDR3 is 15 amino acids long. Trimming cost V 0 bases and J 1 base, with 13 bases left between them. The CDR3 region is CSARDPTGPSYEQYF. The CDR3 DNA reads as TGCAGTGCTAGAGATCCTACGGGGCCTTCCTACGAGCAGTACTTC.

The rearrangement joins TRBV27 to TRBJ1-1; D gene ambiguous. This CDR3 contains 15 residues. Germline CDR1 reads MNHEY; CDR2 reads SMNVEV (reference sequence). V lost 2 bases and J 5 bases, leaving 15 bases between the germline ends. CDR3 in DNA: TGTGCCAGCAGTTTAGGTAGAGCGGGCTGGACTGAAGCTTTCTTT. This sequence encodes CASSLGRAGWTEAFF.

This clonotype was observed many times. V and J are TRBV5-6 and TRBJ1-2; D remains unclear. Germline CDR1 and CDR2: SGHDT and YYEEEE. Trimming removed 4 bases at V and 1 base at J, with 14 bases between. This CDR3 is built from 15 residues. The CDR3 coding sequence is TGTGCCAGCAGCACTGGCGAAGAGTTTAACTATGGCTACACCTTC. Protein product: CASSTGEEFNYGYTF.

This clonotype was seen a few times. The V gene is TRBV12-3 or TRBV12-4, the J gene TRBJ2-7; 12 bases are shared with TRBD2. V lost 6 bases, J lost 3 bases, and 6 bases stayed unmatched. The CDR3 contains 15 residues. The CDR3 loop is CASSPLAGGRYEQYF. The CDR3, as DNA: TGTGCCAGCAGCCCCCTAGCGGGAGGGCGCTACGAGCAGTACTTC.

This clonotype appeared a few times. The chain is built from TRBV15 and TRBJ2-5; 7 bases map to TRBD1. Looked up from germline, CDR1 is LNHNV and CDR2 is YYDKDF (reference sequence). The CDR3 spans 18 residues. J was trimmed by 3 bases and V by 0 bases; bases with no gene match: 13. This chain's CDR3 is CATSRDPRQTGREETQYF. The CDR3 DNA follows: TGTGCCACCAGCAGAGATCCACGACAGACAGGGCGGGAAGAGACCCAGTACTTC.

This clonotype was counted only a few times. The chain carries TRBV20-1 and TRBJ2-4; 9 nucleotides align to TRBD1. Germline assignment: CDR1 DFQATT and CDR2 SNEGSKA (reference sequence). The V segment lost 5 bases and the J segment 3 bases; nucleotides outside the gene matches: 8. The CDR3 has 15 residues. CDR3: CSAQHPGQGKNIQYF. The CDR3 DNA follows: TGCAGTGCTCAGCACCCGGGACAGGGCAAAAACATTCAGTACTTC.

The chain carries TRBV12-3 or TRBV12-4 and TRBJ1-4; the match to TRBD1 covers 7 bases. The ends lost 2 bases at V and 7 bases at J; junction bases unmatched: 4. There are 14 residues in the CDR3. CDR3 DNA sequence: TGTGCCAGCAGTTTAAGACAGGGCACTGAAAAACTGTTTTTT. Residues: CASSLRQGTEKLFF.

This clonotype was recorded a few times. This chain connects TRBV4-1 to TRBJ1-2, with no clear D. Trimming removed 4 bases from V and 3 bases from J, with 12 bases in between. Germline CDR1 is MGHRA and CDR2 is YSYEKL. The CDR3 is 14 residues long. The DNA for the CDR3 is TGCGCCAGCAGCCGAGAGGCGCATGACTATGGCTACACCTTC. Translated, it gives CASSREAHDYGYTF.

This clonotype came up many times. The chain joins TRBV4-3 to TRBJ2-1; possibly TRBD2 for D (5 bases). CDR1 and CDR2 (germline): LGHNA, YSLEER. V was trimmed by 5 bases and J by 9 bases, leaving 14 bases between them. CDR3 length: 13 amino acids. The CDR3 region is CASSDTSHGEQFF. The CDR3 DNA reads TGCGCCAGCAGCGACACTAGTCATGGTGAGCAGTTCTTC.

This clonotype was detected ten times or more. The chain combines TRBV7-2 with TRBJ1-5, with TRBD1 matching over 7 bases. The CDR3 is made up of 15 amino acids. Germline CDR1 is SGHTA and CDR2 is FQGNSA. V trimming: 0 bases; J trimming: 4 bases; junction bases outside the gene matches: 3. The DNA of the CDR3 is TGTGCCAGCAGCTTAGCCGGGACAGTTAATCAGCCCCAGCATTTT. Protein: CASSLAGTVNQPQHF.

This clonotype was seen a few times. CDR3 in amino acids: CASSSGHTEAFF. DNA for the CDR3: TGTGCCAGCAGTTCAGGGCACACTGAAGCTTTCTTT. J is TRBJ1-1 and V is TRBV12-3 or TRBV12-4; tentative D call: TRBD1 (5 bases). Trimming pared 4 bases from V and 3 bases from J, leaving 6 bases between. CDR3 length: 12 amino acids.